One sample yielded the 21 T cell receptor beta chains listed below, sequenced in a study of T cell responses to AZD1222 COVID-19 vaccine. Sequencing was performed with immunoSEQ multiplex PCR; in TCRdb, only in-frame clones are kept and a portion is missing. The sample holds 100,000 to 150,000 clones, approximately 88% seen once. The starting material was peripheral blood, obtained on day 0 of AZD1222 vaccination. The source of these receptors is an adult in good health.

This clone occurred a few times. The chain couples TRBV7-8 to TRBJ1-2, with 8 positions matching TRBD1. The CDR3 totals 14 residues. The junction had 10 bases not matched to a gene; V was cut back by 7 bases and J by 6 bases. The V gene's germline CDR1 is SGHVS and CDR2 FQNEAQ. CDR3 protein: CASTLDRVENGYTF. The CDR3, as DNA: TGTGCCAGCACCCTGGACAGGGTCGAGAATGGCTACACCTTC.

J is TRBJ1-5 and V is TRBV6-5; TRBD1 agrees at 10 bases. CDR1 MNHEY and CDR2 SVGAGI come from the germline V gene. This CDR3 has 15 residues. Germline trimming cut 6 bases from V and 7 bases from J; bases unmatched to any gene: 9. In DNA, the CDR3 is TGTGCCAGCAGCAAGGGACAGGGGACGAGACAGCCCCAGCATTTT. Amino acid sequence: CASSKGQGTRQPQHF.

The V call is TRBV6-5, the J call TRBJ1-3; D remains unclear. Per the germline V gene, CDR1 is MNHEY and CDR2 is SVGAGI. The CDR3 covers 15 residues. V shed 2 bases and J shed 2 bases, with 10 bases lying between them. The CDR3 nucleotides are TGTGCCAGCAGTTACAGGGAACGCGCTGGAAACACCATATATTTT. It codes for CASSYRERAGNTIYF.

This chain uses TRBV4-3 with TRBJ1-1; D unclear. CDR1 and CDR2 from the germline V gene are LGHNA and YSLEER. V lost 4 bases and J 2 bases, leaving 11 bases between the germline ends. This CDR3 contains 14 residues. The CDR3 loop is CASSRIEGNTEAFF. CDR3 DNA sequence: TGCGCCAGCAGCCGAATAGAAGGAAACACTGAAGCTTTCTTT.

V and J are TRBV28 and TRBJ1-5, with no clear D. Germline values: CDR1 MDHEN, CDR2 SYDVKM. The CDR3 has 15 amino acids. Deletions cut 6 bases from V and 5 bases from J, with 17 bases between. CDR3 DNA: TGTGCCAGCAGGGCTTTGTCGGGGTACTATCAGCCCCAGCATTTT. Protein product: CASRALSGYYQPQHF.

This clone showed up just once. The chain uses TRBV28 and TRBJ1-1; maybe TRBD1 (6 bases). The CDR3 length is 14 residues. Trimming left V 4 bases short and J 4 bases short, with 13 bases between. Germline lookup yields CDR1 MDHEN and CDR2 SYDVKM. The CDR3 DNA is TGTGCCAGCAGTTGGGGAAGGGGGGGCACTGAAGCTTTCTTT. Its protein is CASSWGRGGTEAFF.

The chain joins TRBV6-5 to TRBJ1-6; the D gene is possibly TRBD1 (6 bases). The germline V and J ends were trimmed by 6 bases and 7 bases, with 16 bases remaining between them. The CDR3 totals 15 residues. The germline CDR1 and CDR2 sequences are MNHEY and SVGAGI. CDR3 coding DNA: TGTGCCAGCAGCCGTTTCGCAGGGGAGAATTCACCCCTCCACTTT. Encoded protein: CASSRFAGENSPLHF.

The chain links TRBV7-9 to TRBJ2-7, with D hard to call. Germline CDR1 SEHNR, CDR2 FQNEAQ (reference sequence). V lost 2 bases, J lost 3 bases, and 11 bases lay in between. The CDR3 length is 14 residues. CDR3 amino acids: CASSLTGPFYEQYF. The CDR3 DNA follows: TGTGCCAGCAGCTTAACCGGGCCCTTCTACGAGCAGTACTTC.

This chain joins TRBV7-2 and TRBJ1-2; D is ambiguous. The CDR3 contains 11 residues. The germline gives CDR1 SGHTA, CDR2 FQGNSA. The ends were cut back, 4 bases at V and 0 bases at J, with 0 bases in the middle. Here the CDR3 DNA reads TGTGCCAGCAGCTCTAACTATGGCTACACCTTC. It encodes CASSSNYGYTF.

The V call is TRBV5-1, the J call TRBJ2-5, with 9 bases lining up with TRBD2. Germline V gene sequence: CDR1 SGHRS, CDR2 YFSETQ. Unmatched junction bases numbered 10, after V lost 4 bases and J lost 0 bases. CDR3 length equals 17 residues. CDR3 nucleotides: TGCGCCAGCAGCCAAATAGCGGGGGACAAGTACCAAGAGACCCAGTACTTC. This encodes CASSQIAGDKYQETQYF. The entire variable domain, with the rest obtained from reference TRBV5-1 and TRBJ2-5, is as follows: KAGVTQTPRYLIKTRGQQVTLSCSPISGHRSVSWYQQTPGQGLQFLFEYFSETQRNKGNFPGRFSGRQFSNSRSEMNVSTLELGDSALYLCASSQIAGDKYQETQYFGPGTRLLVL.

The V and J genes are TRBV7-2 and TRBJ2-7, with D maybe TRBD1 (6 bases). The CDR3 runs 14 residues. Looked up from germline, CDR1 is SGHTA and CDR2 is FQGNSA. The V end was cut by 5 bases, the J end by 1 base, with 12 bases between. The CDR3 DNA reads TGTGCCAGCAGCCCTCTGGGGGCTTCCTACGAGCAGTACTTC. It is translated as CASSPLGASYEQYF.

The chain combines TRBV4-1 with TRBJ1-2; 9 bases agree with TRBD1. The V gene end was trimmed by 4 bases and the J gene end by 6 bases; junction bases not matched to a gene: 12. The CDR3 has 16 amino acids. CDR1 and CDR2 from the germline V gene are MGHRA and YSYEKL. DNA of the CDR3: TGCGCCAGCAGCCTGACTTTCCGGGACAGGGAAAATGGCTACACCTTC. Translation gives CASSLTFRDRENGYTF.

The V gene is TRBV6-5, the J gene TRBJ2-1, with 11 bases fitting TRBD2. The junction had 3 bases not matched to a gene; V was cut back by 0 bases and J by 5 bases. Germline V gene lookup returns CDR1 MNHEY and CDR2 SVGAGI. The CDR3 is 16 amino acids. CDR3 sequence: CASSYSGLAENNEQFF. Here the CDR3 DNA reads TGTGCCAGCAGTTACTCGGGACTAGCGGAGAACAATGAGCAGTTCTTC.

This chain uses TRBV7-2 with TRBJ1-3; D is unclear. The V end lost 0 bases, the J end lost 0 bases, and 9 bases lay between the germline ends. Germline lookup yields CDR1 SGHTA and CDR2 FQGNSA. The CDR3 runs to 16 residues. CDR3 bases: TGTGCCAGCAGCTTAGCGGCGGGAGCCTCTGGAAACACCATATATTTT. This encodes CASSLAAGASGNTIYF.

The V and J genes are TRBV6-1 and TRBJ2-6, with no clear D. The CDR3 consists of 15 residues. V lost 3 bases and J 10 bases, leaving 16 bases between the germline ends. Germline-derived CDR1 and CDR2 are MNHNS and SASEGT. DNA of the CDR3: TGTGCCAGCAGTGATTCCGACCTTACTCGGAACGTCCTGACTTTC. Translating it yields CASSDSDLTRNVLTF.

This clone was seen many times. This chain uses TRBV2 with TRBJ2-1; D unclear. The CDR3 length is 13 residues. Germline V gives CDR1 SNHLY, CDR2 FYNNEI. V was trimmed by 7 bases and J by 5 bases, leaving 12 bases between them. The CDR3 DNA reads TGTGCCAGCAATTCCGACGCCCACAATGAGCAGTTCTTC. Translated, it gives CASNSDAHNEQFF.

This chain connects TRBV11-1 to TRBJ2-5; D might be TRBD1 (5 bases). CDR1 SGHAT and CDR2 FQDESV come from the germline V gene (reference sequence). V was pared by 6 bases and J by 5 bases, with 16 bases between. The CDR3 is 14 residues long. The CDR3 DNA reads TGTGCCAGCAGTTCCTTGGGGCAATCGGAGACCCAGTACTTC. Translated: CASSSLGQSETQYF.

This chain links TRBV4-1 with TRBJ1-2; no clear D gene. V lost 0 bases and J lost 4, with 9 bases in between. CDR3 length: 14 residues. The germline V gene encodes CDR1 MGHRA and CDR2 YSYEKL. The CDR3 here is CASSQDRYSYGYTF. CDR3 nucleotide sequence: TGCGCCAGCAGCCAAGATCGGTATAGCTATGGCTACACCTTC.

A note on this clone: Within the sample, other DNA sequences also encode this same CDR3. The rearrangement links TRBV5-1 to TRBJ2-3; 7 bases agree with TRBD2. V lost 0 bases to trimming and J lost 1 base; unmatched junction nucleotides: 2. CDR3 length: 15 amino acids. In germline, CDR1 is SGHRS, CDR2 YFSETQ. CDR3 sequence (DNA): TGCGCCAGCAGCTTGGCGCTAGCGGGCACAGATACGCAGTATTTT. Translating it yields CASSLALAGTDTQYF. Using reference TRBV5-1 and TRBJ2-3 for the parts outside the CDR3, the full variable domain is KAGVTQTPRYLIKTRGQQVTLSCSPISGHRSVSWYQQTPGQGLQFLFEYFSETQRNKGNFPGRFSGRQFSNSRSEMNVSTLELGDSALYLCASSLALAGTDTQYFGPGTRLTVL.

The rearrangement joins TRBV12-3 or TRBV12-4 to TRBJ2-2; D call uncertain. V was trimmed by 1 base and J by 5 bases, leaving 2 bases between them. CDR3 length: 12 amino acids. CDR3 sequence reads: CASSLVTGELFF. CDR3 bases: TGTGCCAGCAGTTTAGTGACCGGGGAGCTGTTTTTT.

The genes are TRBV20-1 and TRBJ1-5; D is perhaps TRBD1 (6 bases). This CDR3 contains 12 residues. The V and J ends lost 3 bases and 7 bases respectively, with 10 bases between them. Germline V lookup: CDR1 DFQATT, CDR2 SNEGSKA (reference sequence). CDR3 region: CSASFRGQPQHF. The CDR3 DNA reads TGCAGTGCTAGTTTCAGGGGACAGCCCCAGCATTTT.